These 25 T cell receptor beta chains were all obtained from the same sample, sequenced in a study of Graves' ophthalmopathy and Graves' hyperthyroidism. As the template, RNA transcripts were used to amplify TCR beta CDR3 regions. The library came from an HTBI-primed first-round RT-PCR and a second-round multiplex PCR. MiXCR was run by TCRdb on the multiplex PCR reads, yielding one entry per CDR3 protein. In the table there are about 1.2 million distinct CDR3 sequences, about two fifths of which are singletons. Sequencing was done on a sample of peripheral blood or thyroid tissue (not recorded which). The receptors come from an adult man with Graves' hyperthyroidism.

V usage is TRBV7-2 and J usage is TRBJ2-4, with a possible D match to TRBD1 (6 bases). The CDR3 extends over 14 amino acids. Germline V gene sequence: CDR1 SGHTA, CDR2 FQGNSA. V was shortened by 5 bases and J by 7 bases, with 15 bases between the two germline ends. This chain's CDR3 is CASSPTGLGNIQYF. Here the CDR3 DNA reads TGTGCCAGCAGCCCCACAGGGTTGGGGAACATTCAGTACTTC.

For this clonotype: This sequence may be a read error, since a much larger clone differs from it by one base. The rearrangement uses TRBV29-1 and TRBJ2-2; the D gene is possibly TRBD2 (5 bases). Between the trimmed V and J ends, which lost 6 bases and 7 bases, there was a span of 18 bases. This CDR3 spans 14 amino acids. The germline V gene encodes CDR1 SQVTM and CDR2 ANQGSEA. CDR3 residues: CSVGAGHGGGELFF. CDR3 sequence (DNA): TGCAGCGTGGGCGCGGGCCATGGCGGCGGGGAGCTGTTTTTT.

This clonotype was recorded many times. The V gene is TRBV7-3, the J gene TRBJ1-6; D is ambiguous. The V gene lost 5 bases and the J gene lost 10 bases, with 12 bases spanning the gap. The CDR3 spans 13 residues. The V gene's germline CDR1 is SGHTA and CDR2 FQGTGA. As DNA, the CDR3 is TGTGCCAGCAGCATGTATCGTAACTCACCCCTCCACTTT. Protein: CASSMYRNSPLHF.

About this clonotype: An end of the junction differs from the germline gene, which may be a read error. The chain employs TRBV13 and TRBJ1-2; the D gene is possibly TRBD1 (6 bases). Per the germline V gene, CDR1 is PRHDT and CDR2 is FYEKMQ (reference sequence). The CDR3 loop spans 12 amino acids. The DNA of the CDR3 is TGTGCCAGCAACTTAGGGGGTTCGAGCTACACCTTC. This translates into CASNLGGSSYTF.

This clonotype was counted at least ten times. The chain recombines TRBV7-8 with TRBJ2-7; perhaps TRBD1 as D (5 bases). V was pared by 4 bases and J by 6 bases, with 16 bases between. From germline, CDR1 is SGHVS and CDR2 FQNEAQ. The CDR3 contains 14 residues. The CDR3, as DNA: TGTGCCAGCAGCTCGCCAGGGTTCGCTTCCGAGCAGTACTTC. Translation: CASSSPGFASEQYF.

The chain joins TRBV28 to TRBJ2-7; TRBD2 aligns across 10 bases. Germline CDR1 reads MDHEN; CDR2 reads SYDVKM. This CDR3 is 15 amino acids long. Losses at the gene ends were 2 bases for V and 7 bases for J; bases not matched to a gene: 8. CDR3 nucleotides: TGTGCCAGCAGTTTACGGGCTAGCGGGGGTCGGGAGCAGTACTTC. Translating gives CASSLRASGGREQYF.

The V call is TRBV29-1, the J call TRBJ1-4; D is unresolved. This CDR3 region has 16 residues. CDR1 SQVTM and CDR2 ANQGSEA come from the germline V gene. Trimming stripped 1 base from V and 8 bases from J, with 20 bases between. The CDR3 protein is CSVEGRGGTYDEKLFF. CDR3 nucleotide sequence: TGCAGCGTTGAAGGGCGTGGAGGCACTTACGACGAAAAACTGTTTTTT. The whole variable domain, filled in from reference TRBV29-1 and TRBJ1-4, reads SAVISQKPSRDICQRGTSLTIQCQVDSQVTMMFWYRQQPGQSLTLIATANQGSEATYESGFVIDKFPISRPNLTFSTLTVSNMSPEDSSIYLCSVEGRGGTYDEKLFFGSGTQLSVL.

CDR3 sequence: CASSGQGVGGELFF. DNA of the CDR3: TGTGCCAGCAGTGGACAGGGGGTTGGCGGGGAGCTGTTTTTT. V gene TRBV7-9 combines with J gene TRBJ2-2, with TRBD1 matching 10 bases. The germline CDR1 and CDR2 sequences are SEHNR and FQNEAQ (reference sequence). The CDR3 sequence is 14 residues long. V dropped 6 bases and J dropped 7; count of bases not matched to a gene: 5.

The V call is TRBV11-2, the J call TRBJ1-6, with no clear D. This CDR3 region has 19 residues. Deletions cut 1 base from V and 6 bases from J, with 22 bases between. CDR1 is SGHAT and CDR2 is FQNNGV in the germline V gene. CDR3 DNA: TGTGCCAGCAGCTTAGCACTGATAGCCACAACGGGATTTAATTCACCCCTCCACTTT. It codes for CASSLALIATTGFNSPLHF.

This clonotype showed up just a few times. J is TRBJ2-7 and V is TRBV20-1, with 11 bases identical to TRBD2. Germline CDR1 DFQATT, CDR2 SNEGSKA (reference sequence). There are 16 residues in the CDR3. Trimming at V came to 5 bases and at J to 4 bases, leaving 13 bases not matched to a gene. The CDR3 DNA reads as TGCAGTGCTTCCCGTAGCGGGAGGGCCTCATTTTACGAGCAGTACTTC. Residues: CSASRSGRASFYEQYF.

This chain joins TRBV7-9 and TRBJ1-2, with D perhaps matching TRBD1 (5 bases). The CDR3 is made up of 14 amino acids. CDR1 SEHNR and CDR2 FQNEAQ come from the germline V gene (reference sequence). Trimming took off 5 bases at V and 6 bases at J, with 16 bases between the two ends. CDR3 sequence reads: CASSRAGGADGYTF. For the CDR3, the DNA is TGTGCCAGCAGCCGAGCAGGAGGGGCGGATGGCTACACCTTC. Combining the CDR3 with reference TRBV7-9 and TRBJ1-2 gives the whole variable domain DTGVSQNPRHKITKRGQNVTFRCDPISEHNRLYWYRQTLGQGPEFLTYFQNEAQLEKSRLLSDRFSAERPKGSFSTLEIQRTEQGDSAMYLCASSRAGGADGYTFGSGTRLTVV.

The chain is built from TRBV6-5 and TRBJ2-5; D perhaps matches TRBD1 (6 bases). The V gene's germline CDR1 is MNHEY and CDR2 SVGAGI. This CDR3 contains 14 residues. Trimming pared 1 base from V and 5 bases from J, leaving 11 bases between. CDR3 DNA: TGTGCCAGCAGTTACTTTGGGGGCGGGGAGACCCAGTACTTC. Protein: CASSYFGGGETQYF.

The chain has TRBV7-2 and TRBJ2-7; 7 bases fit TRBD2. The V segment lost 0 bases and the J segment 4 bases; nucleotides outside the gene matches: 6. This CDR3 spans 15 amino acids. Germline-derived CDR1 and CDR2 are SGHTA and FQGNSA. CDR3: CASSLAHRGEYEQYF. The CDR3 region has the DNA TGTGCCAGCAGCTTAGCGCATCGGGGGGAGTACGAGCAGTACTTC.

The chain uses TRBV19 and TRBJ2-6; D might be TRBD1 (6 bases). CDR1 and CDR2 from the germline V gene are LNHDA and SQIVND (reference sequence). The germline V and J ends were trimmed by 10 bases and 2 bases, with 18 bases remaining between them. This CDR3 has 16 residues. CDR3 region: CATRTAAMAGANVLTF. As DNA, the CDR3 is TGTGCCACGAGGACAGCAGCCATGGCTGGGGCCAACGTCCTGACTTTC.

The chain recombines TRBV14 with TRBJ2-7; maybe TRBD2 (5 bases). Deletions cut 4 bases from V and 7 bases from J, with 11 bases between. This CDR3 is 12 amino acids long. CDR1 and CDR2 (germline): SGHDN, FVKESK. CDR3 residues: CASSRRTWEQYF. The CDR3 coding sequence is TGTGCCAGCAGCCGGAGGACCTGGGAGCAGTACTTC. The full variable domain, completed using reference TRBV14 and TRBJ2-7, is EAGVTQFPSHSVIEKGQTVTLRCDPISGHDNLYWYRRVMGKEIKFLLHFVKESKQDESGMPNNRFLAERTGGTYSTLKVQPAELEDSGVYFCASSRRTWEQYFGPGTRLTVT.

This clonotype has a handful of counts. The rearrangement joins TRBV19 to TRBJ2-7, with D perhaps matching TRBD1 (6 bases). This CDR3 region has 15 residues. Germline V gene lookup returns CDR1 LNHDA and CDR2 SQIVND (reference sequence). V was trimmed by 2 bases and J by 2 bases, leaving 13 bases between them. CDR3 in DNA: TGTGCCAGTAGTATATGGAGGACAGCGGCCTACGAGCAGTACTTC. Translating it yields CASSIWRTAAYEQYF.

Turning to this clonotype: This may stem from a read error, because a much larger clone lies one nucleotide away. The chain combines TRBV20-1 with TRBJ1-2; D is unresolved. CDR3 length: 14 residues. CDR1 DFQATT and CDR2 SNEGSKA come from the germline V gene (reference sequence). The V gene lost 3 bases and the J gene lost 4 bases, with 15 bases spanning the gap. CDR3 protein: CSASDVSQTYGYTF. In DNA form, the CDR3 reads TGCAGTGCTAGCGATGTCTCACAGACCTATGGCTACACCTTC.

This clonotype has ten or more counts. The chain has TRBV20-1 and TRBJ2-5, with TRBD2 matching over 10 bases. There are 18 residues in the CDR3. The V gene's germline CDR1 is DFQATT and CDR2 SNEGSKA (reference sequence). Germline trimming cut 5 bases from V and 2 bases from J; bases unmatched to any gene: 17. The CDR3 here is CSAPWDQGLAFGQETQYF. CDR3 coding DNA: TGCAGTGCTCCCTGGGATCAGGGACTAGCGTTTGGGCAAGAGACCCAGTACTTC.

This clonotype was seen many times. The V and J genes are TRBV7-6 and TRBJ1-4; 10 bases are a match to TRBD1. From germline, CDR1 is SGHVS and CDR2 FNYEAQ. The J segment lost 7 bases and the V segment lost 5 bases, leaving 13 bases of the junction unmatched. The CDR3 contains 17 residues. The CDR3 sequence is CASSPRAGTGVGEKLFF. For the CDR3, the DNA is TGTGCCAGCAGCCCGCGGGCCGGGACAGGGGTCGGTGAAAAACTGTTTTTT.

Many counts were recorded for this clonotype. The CDR3 bases are TGCAGTGCTAGAGATATCGGACAGGGGGAGGCTCAGCCCCAGCATTTT. It yields the protein CSARDIGQGEAQPQHF. The genes are TRBV20-1 and TRBJ1-5; the match to TRBD1 covers 10 bases. The length of the CDR3 is 16 residues. Germline V gives CDR1 DFQATT, CDR2 SNEGSKA (reference sequence). The V gene end was trimmed by 0 bases and the J gene end by 6 bases; junction bases not matched to a gene: 8.

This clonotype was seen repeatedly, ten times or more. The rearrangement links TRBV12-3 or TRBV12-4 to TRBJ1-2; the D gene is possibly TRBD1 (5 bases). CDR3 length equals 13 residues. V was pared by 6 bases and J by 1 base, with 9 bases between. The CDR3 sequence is CASSPGGNYGYTF. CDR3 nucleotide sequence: TGTGCCAGCAGCCCGGGGGGTAACTATGGCTACACCTTC.

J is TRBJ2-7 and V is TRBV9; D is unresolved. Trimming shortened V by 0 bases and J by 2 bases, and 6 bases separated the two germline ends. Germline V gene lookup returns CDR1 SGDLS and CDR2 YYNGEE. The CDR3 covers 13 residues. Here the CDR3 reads CASSVEDPYEQYF. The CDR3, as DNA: TGTGCCAGCAGCGTAGAGGACCCCTACGAGCAGTACTTC.

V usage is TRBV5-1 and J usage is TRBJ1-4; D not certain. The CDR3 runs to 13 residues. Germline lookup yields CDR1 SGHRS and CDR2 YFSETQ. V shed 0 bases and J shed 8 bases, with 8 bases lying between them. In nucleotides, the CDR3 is TGCGCCAGCAGCTTGGCCGGGTCCGAAAAACTGTTTTTT. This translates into CASSLAGSEKLFF.

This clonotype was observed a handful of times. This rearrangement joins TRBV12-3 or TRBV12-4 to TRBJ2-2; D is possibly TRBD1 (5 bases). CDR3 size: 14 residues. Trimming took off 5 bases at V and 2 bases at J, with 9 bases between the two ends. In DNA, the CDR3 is TGTGCCAGCAGTCAGGGTTTTAACACCGGGGAGCTGTTTTTT. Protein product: CASSQGFNTGELFF.

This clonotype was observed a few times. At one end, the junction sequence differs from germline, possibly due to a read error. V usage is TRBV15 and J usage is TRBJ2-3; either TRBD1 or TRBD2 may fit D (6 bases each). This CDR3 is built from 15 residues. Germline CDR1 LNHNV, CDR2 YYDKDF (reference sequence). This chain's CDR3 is CATSRDMGGGDTQYF. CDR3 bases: TGTGCCACCAGTAGAGATATGGGGGGCGGAGATACGCAGTATTTT.